This T cell receptor beta chain originates from a study of beta chain features in type 1 diabetes. Germline lookup yields CDR1 KGHSH and CDR2 LQKENI. V lost 2 bases, J lost 2 bases, and 6 bases lay in between. The CDR3 loop spans 13 amino acids. Sorting of CD4+ naive, central memory, regulatory and stem cell-like memory cells was performed via CD45RO/CCR7/CD25/CD127/CD95/CD27. The purity of all sorted populations exceeded 95%. TCRB transcripts that were expressed got sequenced, as all of the isolated RNA had been reverse transcribed. Repertoires were generated with immunoSEQ multiplex PCR, while TCRdb's copy carries only in-frame clones and drops some. The sample lists 970,000 or so clones, under 20% seen once, with 0.02% to 0.025% in the top ten. A few counts support this clone. Antigen: not known. The sample contains more than one DNA sequence encoding this CDR3. Study conclusions and caveats: Insertion counts at VDJ junctions were lower in type 1 diabetes patients, who also showed more deletions there. Any role of HLA type in TCRB rearrangement remained unresolved here.

The chain employs TRBV18 and TRBJ1-2; a weak D match, TRBD1 (5 bases). This TCR was sampled from a woman between 18 and 29 years old in good health. Source material: naive CD4+ T cells from blood. The DNA of the CDR3 is TGTGCCAGCTCACCAGGGGGGAACTATGGCTACACCTTC. Translating it yields CASSPGGNYGYTF.